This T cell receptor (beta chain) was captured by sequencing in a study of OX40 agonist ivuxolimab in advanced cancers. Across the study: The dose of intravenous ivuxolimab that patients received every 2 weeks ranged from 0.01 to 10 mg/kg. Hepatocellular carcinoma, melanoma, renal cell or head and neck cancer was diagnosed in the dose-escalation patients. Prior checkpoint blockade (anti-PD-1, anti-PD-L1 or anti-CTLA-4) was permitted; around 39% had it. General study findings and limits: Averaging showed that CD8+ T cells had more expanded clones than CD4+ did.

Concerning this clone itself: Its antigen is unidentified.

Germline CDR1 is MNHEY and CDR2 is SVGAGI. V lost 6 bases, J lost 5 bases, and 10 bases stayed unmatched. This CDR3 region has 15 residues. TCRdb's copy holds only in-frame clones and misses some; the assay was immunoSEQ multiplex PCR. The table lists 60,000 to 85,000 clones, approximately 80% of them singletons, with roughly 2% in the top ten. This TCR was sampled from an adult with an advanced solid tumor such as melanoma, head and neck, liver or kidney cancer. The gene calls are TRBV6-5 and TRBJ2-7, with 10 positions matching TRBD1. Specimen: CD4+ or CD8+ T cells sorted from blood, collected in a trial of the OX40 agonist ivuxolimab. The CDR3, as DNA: TGTGCCAGCAGGGAGTTTGGGACAGGGGTCCACGAGCAGTACTTC. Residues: CASREFGTGVHEQYF.